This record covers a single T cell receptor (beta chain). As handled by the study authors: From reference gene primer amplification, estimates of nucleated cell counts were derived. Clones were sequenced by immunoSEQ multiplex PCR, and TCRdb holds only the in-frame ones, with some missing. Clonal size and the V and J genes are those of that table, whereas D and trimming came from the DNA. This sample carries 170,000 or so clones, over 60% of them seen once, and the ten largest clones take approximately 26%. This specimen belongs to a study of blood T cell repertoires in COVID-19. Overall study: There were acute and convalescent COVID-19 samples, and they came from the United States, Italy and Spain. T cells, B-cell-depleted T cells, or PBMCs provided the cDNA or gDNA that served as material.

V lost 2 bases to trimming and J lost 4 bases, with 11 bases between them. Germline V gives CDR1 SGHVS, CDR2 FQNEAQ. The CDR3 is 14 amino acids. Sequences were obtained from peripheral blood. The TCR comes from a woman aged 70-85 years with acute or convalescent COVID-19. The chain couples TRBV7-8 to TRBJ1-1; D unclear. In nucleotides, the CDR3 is TGTGCCAGCAGCTTAACGAGAGAGGGCACTGAAGCTTTCTTT. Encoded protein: CASSLTREGTEAFF.